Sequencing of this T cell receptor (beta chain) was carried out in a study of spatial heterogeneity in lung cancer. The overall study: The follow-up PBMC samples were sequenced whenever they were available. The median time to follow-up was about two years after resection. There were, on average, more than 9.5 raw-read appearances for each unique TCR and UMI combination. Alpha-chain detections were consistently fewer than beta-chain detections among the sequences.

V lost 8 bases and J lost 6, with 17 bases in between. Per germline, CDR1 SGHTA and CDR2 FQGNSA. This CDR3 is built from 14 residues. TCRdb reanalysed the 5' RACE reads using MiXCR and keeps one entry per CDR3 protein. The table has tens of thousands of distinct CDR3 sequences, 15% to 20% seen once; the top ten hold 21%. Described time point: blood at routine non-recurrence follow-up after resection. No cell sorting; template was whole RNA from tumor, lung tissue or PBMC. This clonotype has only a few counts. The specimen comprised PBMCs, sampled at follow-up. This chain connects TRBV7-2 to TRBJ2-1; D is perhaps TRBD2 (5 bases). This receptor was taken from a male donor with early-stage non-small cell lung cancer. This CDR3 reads CASARRSLANEQFF. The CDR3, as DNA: TGTGCCAGCGCCCGGAGGTCCCTTGCCAATGAGCAGTTCTTC.